This T cell receptor beta chain was identified in a study of vaccination and CD4 T cells after COVID-19. The study's findings and limits: Median SARS-CoV-2-reactive clonotype numbers went from around 20 to 38; this increase was not significant.

Treatment defined: approximately 9-day PBMC culture with coronavirus spike peptide pools or control peptides (ViraFEST assay). Of note for this clonotype: Its specificity is not known.

With the Oncomine TCR Beta short-read assay, DNA from cultured CD4+ T cells was sequenced. Genomic DNA extraction was carried out from cultured CD4+ T cells. A single record per CDR3 protein comes from TCRdb applying MiXCR to the PCR reads. The sample lists about 16,000 distinct CDR3 sequences, about 56% seen once, with about 7.2% in the top ten. V was pared by 2 bases and J by 3 bases, with 14 bases between. CDR3 length equals 15 residues. Germline-derived CDR1 and CDR2 are MNHNS and SASEGT. The rearrangement links TRBV6-1 to TRBJ2-7, with D perhaps TRBD1 (5 bases). This TCR came from a human donor who had recovered from COVID-19. Sequencing was carried out using CD4+ T cells from blood, cultured in vitro. The CDR3 nucleotides are TGTGCCAGCAGTGAAAGGGGATCGCGATTCTACGAGCAGTACTTC. It yields the protein CASSERGSRFYEQYF.